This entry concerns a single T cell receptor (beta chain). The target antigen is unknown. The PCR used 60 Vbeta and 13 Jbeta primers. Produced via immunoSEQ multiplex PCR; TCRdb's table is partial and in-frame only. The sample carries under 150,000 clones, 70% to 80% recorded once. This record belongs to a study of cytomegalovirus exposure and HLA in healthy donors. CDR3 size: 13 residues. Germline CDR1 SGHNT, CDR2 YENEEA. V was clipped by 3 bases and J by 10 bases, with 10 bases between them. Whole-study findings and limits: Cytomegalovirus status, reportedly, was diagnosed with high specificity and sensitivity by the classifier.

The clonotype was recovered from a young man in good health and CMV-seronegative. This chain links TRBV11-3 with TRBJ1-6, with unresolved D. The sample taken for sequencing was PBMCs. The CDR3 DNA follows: TGTGCCAGCAGCTTTGATGAGGGATCACCCCTCCACTTT. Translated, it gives CASSFDEGSPLHF. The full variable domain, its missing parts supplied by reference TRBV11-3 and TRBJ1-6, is EAGVVQSPRYKIIEKKQPVAFWCNPISGHNTLYWYLQNLGQGPELLIRYENEEAVDDSQLPKDRFSAERLKGVDSTLKIQPAELGDSAVYLCASSFDEGSPLHFGNGTRLTVT.